Shown below are 3 T cell receptor beta chains from a single sample sequenced in a study of CD4+ T cells in melanoma. Some clones are missing from TCRdb's copy, which holds only in-frame ones; the method was immunoSEQ multiplex PCR. The repertoire holds about 10,000 clones, with 55% to 75% as singletons. Sequenced input: cells from a culture (not recorded whether cultured in vitro). These receptors all come from a human donor with melanoma.

The CDR3 spells CASSLGSVTNEQFF. In nucleotides, the CDR3 is TGTGCCAGCAGCTTAGGGTCAGTAACCAATGAGCAGTTCTTC. This rearrangement joins TRBV11-3 to TRBJ2-1; D is undetermined. Per germline, CDR1 SGHNT and CDR2 YENEEA. The CDR3 sequence is 14 residues long. V lost 1 base and J 6 bases, leaving 10 bases between the germline ends. Full variable domain (rest looked up from reference TRBV11-3 and TRBJ2-1): EAGVVQSPRYKIIEKKQPVAFWCNPISGHNTLYWYLQNLGQGPELLIRYENEEAVDDSQLPKDRFSAERLKGVDSTLKIQPAELGDSAVYLCASSLGSVTNEQFFGPGTRLTVL.

The chain joins TRBV30 to TRBJ1-1; D is possibly TRBD1 (6 bases). This CDR3 is 13 amino acids long. Trimming took off 8 bases at V and 4 bases at J, with 17 bases between the two ends. The germline V gene has CDR1 GTSNPN and CDR2 SVGIG (reference sequence). CDR3 bases: TGTGCCCGGCGACTAACAGGGACCACTGAAGCTTTCTTT. It codes for CARRLTGTTEAFF.

The chain couples TRBV6-5 to TRBJ1-3; tentatively, D is TRBD1 (6 bases). V shed 7 bases and J shed 6 bases, with 16 bases lying between them. This CDR3 comprises 14 residues. CDR1 is MNHEY, CDR2 SVGAGI, per germline. The CDR3: CASTPGTRTNTIYF. The CDR3 DNA is TGTGCCAGCACCCCCGGGACAAGGACAAACACCATATATTTT.